The 2 T cell receptor beta chains below were found in one sample sequenced in a study of prognosis after radiotherapy for stage I lung cancer. Researchers used two-round multiplex PCR to amplify TCR beta CDR3 starting from genomic DNA. First-round PCR employed TRBV- and TRBJ-specific primers for each gene. TCRdb used MiXCR to reprocess the multiplex PCR reads, holding one entry per CDR3 protein. The data show under 20,000 distinct CDR3 sequences, about 40% seen once. Sample: PBMCs, taken before or after stereotactic body radiation therapy (not recorded which). These TCRs come from a donor of 50 years or more with non-small cell lung cancer.

The V and J genes are TRBV7-9 and TRBJ1-6, with D hard to call. Trimming pared 8 bases from V and 12 bases from J, leaving 17 bases between. CDR1 SEHNR and CDR2 FQNEAQ come from the germline V gene (reference sequence). This CDR3 comprises 13 residues. CDR3: CASSEIGLKPLHF. CDR3 sequence (DNA): TGTGCCAGCTCTGAAATTGGGTTGAAACCCCTCCACTTT. The entire variable domain, with the rest obtained from reference TRBV7-9 and TRBJ1-6, is as follows: DTGVSQNPRHKITKRGQNVTFRCDPISEHNRLYWYRQTLGQGPEFLTYFQNEAQLEKSRLLSDRFSAERPKGSFSTLEIQRTEQGDSAMYLCASSEIGLKPLHFGNGTRLTVT.

This clonotype rates as medium-sized. The V and J genes are TRBV2 and TRBJ1-2; D is perhaps TRBD1 (5 bases). The V and J ends lost 4 bases and 8 bases respectively, with 14 bases between them. The CDR3 consists of 13 residues. The germline V gene has CDR1 SNHLY and CDR2 FYNNEI. CDR3 region: CASSGGEAQGYTF. CDR3 DNA: TGTGCCAGCAGTGGAGGGGAAGCGCAGGGCTACACCTTC.